The present entry profiles one TCR beta chain with its context. This clone was found once. No antigen is known for it. No much larger clone is present one base from it, and per-base qualities are unavailable. TCRbeta CDR3 regions were amplified from genomic DNA using the immunoSEQ Assay, a bias-controlled multiplex PCR. In the source study's methods: Nucleated cell counts per sample were estimated from amplification of reference gene primers within the assay. To quantify the absolute abundance of each unique TCRbeta CDR3 rearrangement, sequence reads were collapsed and filtered. Productive Simpson clonality was computed per sample as the square root of Simpson's diversity index over productive rearrangements. Here the immuneACCESS table is served through TCRdb, limited to in-frame sequences with V and J called. Missing clones are a known gap in these copies; in checked studies unresolved V genes cover under half, and the rest lacks a known reason. That table gives V, J and clone size, and the DNA gave D and trimming. Within this sample are 22,000 or so clones, with more than 85% of them counted one time only. Approximately 7.5% of the sample is held by the ten biggest clonotypes.

The CDR3, cysteine through phenylalanine, is 14 amino acids long. Only the CDR3 portion is preserved as DNA: 42 bases, with reading frame beginning at the first base. CDR1 is given as SGDLS and CDR2 as YYNGEE, both from the germline V gene. Relative to germline, V is 0 bases shorter and J is 7 bases shorter, with 10 bases between their ends. This sample was taken from a study of blood T cell repertoires in COVID-19 (dated by TCRdb to 2020 to 2022). General notes on the study: Samples from collaborators originated in the United States, Italy and Spain and spanned both the acute and convalescent phases of COVID-19. The material from the prospective study consisted of cDNA or gDNA derived from T cells, B-cell-depleted T cells, or PBMCs. The dataset comprised deeply sampled blood TCRbeta repertoires from subjects exposed to, actively infected with, or recovered from COVID-19. The repertoires were released in a freely available public database intended as a resource for research on the immune response to SARS-CoV-2. The samples were drawn from two sources: the first 160 participants of the ongoing ImmuneRACE study, and 950 to 1,500 subjects contributed by 6 global collaborators. Sample metadata almost always included a de-identified subject ID, COVID-19 status, age in years and sex. Where HLA class I and class II types were available, the types were taken from metadata supplied by the sample provider, not from assay-based typing.

Study-level results and caveats: Clinical and demographic metadata were provided uncurated, with the amount varying by source and participant.

The collaborating institutions used their own protocols to collect whole blood in K2EDTA tubes. For TCRbeta analysis, collaborators shipped samples in one of three forms: frozen whole blood, isolated PBMCs, or DNA extracted from either of those sample types. The TCR was taken from a woman aged 60-75 years with active COVID-19. The sample comprised peripheral blood. The sequence links TRBV9 to TRBJ1-4; the D gene is perhaps TRBD1, from 6 matching bases. The CDR3 sequence is CASSVAGAGEKLFF. The DNA is as follows: TGTGCCAGCAGCGTAGCAGGGGCGGGTGAAAAACTGTTTTTT.